This is a list of T cell receptor beta chains from one sample in a study of Graves' ophthalmopathy and Graves' hyperthyroidism. TCRdb re-analysed the multiplex PCR reads in MiXCR, keeping a single row per CDR3 protein. The sample has about 1.1 million distinct CDR3 sequences; less than 45% are singletons. The sample comprised peripheral blood or thyroid tissue (not recorded which). The receptors come from an adult man with Graves' hyperthyroidism. Both conserved end residues are part of each CDR3. A D gene is named only where the DNA matches it firmly.

TRBV7-8 | 13 | - | CASSLVRIETQYF
TRBV19 | 14 | - | CASTTDPDPTEAFF
TRBV7-6 | 15 | - | CASSLGWGANTEAFF
TRBV7-8 | 15 | - | CASSLAGGASYGQYF
TRBV20-1 | 16 | TRBD1 | CSARGFRDRVKRTQYF
TRBV7-8 | 17 | - | CASSLSLGMGRMYEQYF
TRBV10-1 | 14 | - | CASSELQGGGELFF
TRBV14 | 13 | - | CASSFMGESPLHF
TRBV10-3 | 17 | - | CAISAGQAISYNSPLHF
TRBV20-1 | 15 | - | CSGFSAGNWEQPQHF
TRBV5-1 | 16 | - | CASSFGLRESRETQYF
TRBV5-3 | 14 | - | CARDPILKRNEQYF
TRBV11-1 | 14 | TRBD1 | CASRTGRADQPQHF
TRBV24-1 | 13 | - | CATGSQGPETQYF
TRBV27 | 13 | TRBD1 | CASRGQGRNEQYF
TRBV10-2 | 13 | - | CASLGYSGNTIYF
TRBV6-5 | 13 | - | CASHRGGGTEAFF
TRBV29-1 | 14 | TRBD2 | CSVEWEGAAGELFF
TRBV11-2 | 14 | TRBD2 | CASSLAGGANTQYF
TRBV24-1 | 13 | - | CATSDPPSDEQYF
TRBV11-2 | 16 | - | CASSLDPHQGSYEQYF
TRBV10-3 | 13 | TRBD2 | CASRSGANYEQYF
TRBV4-3 | 14 | - | CASSQERTDGELFF
TRBV6-6 | 11 | - | CASTTAGPLHF
TRBV29-1 | 12 | - | CSVEVGAGTPYF
TRBV2 | 15 | TRBD1 | CASSAGTGFNYGYTF
TRBV20-1 | 16 | - | CSARRSPLEGSWEQYF
TRBV10-3 | 9 | - | CALSYEQYF
TRBV9 | 15 | TRBD1 | CASSVRQTGFTEAFF
TRBV14 | 15 | - | CASSQASGHTGELFF
TRBV5-4 | 13 | - | CASLGRETGELFF
TRBV7-9 | 13 | - | CASSHPGIYGYTF
TRBV6-1 | 15 | - | CASSFRRFGNYEQYF
TRBV2 | 13 | - | CASRLGPNTEAFF
TRBV7-9 | 17 | TRBD1 | CASSTTGGPVGNSPLHF
TRBV2 | 11 | - | CASRRGHEQYF
TRBV7-2 | 14 | - | CASSLGVPQKGAFF
TRBV7-2 | 15 | - | CASSSRMAGGYEQYF
TRBV27 | 16 | TRBD1 | CASSSATGAPDQPQHF
TRBV11-2 | 18 | TRBD1 | CASTSVSTGDTVRYEQYF